This is a list of T cell receptor beta chains from one sample in a study of a mutant IDH1 vaccine in newly diagnosed glioma. The repertoire was sequenced with immunoSEQ multiplex PCR; TCRdb's copy has only in-frame clones and lacks some. The sample carries about 32,000 clones, just under 80% recorded once. Antigen specificity for these receptors is unknown. Here the sequenced sample was PBMCs, taken from a glioma patient whose treatment included an IDH1 peptide vaccine. These receptors all stem from a man younger than 40 with glioma. Both conserved end residues are part of each CDR3. The order of the fields is J gene, D gene, V gene, clone size, CDR3 DNA, CDR3 protein. D genes are given only for firm matches. A row's size may be missing; if present it is once, few, many or a size class.

TRBJ1-5 TRBD1 TRBV30 few TGTGCCTGGAGGGGGCAGGGGGCCAATCAGCCCCAGCATTTT CAWRGQGANQPQHF
TRBJ1-1 TRBD1 TRBV27 - TGTGCCAGCAAAGTAGGGACAGAGAACACTGAAGCTTTCTTT CASKVGTENTEAFF
TRBJ2-7 TRBD1 TRBV2 - TGTGCCAGCAGTGAGACAGGGGGAAGGTACGAGCAGTACTTC CASSETGGRYEQYF
TRBJ2-7 - TRBV5-5 - TGTGCCAGCAGCTTGATCCGGGCCCACGAGCAGTACTTC CASSLIRAHEQYF
TRBJ2-2 - TRBV29-1 - TGCAGCGTTGAAGATCTGGTGACCGGGGAGCTGTTTTTT CSVEDLVTGELFF
TRBJ1-1 - TRBV7-2 - TGTGCCAGCAGCACGGATTGGGCGAACACTGAAGCTTTCTTT CASSTDWANTEAFF
TRBJ2-3 TRBD2 TRBV7-9 medium-sized TGTGCCAGCAGCTTAGGACTAGCGGGACAGTTGGATACGCAGTATTTT CASSLGLAGQLDTQYF
TRBJ2-5 TRBD1 TRBV4-1 few TGCGCCAGCAGCCAAGAAGTAAGGGGGCCGGGGAAGGAGACCCAGTACTTC CASSQEVRGPGKETQYF
TRBJ2-7 - TRBV11-3 - TGTGCCAGCAGCCAGCGACAGGGAGGCGAGCAGTACTTC CASSQRQGGEQYF
TRBJ1-1 - TRBV6-5 - TGTGCCAGCAGTTCAAGGGGGACTGAAGCTTTCTTT CASSSRGTEAFF
TRBJ2-5 TRBD1 TRBV5-1 - TGCGCCAGCGGCCGGGACAGCCAAGAGACCCAGTACTTC CASGRDSQETQYF
TRBJ2-3 - TRBV6-6 - TGTGCCAGCGAGGGGGCAGATACGCAGTATTTT CASEGADTQYF
TRBJ1-1 - TRBV29-1 - TGCAGCGTTGAAGAAGGCACAGGTGGCACTGAAGCTTTCTTT CSVEEGTGGTEAFF
TRBJ2-7 TRBD1 TRBV2 - TGTGCCAGCAAGCTTGTCCCGGGACAGGGAGTCTACGAGCAGTACTTC CASKLVPGQGVYEQYF
TRBJ2-7 - TRBV27 - TGTGCCAGCAGTTTTTCGCCCCGGACTACCCGACCCTACGAGCAGTACTTC CASSFSPRTTRPYEQYF
TRBJ1-2 - TRBV18 few TGTGCCAGCTCACCTATGCAGGGGCTGGATGGCTACACCTTC CASSPMQGLDGYTF
TRBJ1-2 - TRBV2 - TGTGCCAGCAGTGCAGGGGAGGCGGGCTATGGCTACACCTTC CASSAGEAGYGYTF
TRBJ1-2 - TRBV20-1 few TGCAGTGCTAGTAACCCCTATGGCTACACCTTC CSASNPYGYTF
TRBJ2-7 - TRBV5-1 - TGCGCCAGCAGCTTAGGGGGTCAGGTCTCCTACGAGCAGTACTTC CASSLGGQVSYEQYF
TRBJ2-5 TRBD2 TRBV6-4 few TGTGCCAGCAGTGAGCGGGGGGGCCAAGAGACCCAGTACTTC CASSERGGQETQYF
TRBJ1-2 - TRBV30 - TGTGCCTGGAGGACACCGGGGGCAGCCTATGGCTACACCTTC CAWRTPGAAYGYTF
TRBJ1-1 TRBD1 TRBV19 few TGTGCCAGTAGTTCGGACAGGGCGGCTGAAGCTTTCTTT CASSSDRAAEAFF
TRBJ2-7 TRBD2 TRBV29-1 - TGCAGCGTGTGGGCGGGAGGGCCCAAATACGAGCAGTACTTC CSVWAGGPKYEQYF
TRBJ2-3 - TRBV5-1 - TGCGCCAGCAGCCGGTCTCAGGGACCAGATACGCAGTATTTT CASSRSQGPDTQYF
TRBJ2-7 - TRBV4-3 few TGCGCCAGCAGCCAAGAAACCGGGCAAGGCGAGCAGTACTTC CASSQETGQGEQYF
TRBJ1-5 - TRBV30 few TGTGCCTGGAGTCCAACCCGGTATCAGCCCCAGCATTTT CAWSPTRYQPQHF
TRBJ2-3 TRBD2 TRBV4-1 - TGCGCCAGCAGTCATGTTCCGGGACTAGCGGGAGTGGAAGGTACAGATACGCAGTATTTT CASSHVPGLAGVEGTDTQYF
TRBJ2-4 - TRBV6-5 - TGTGCCAGCAGCGCAATCGGAGGGGGCATTCAGTACTTC CASSAIGGGIQYF
TRBJ2-5 TRBD1 TRBV19 - TGTGCCACCGGGACAGCGGACAGGGGATTGCAGACCCAGTACTTC CATGTADRGLQTQYF
TRBJ2-3 - TRBV27 - TGTGCCAGCAGTACGCAGGGTAAAGATACGCAGTATTTT CASSTQGKDTQYF
TRBJ1-6 TRBD1 TRBV5-5 - TGTGCCAGCAGCTTTAGGGACAGGGGGTTCTATGACTCACCCCTCCACTTT CASSFRDRGFYDSPLHF
TRBJ2-7 TRBD2 TRBV30 - TGTGCCTGGAACTCCGGGACTAGCGGGACAGGAAACGAGCAGTACTTC CAWNSGTSGTGNEQYF
TRBJ2-1 TRBD1 TRBV6-5 - TGTGCCAGCAGTTACGCAGGGACAGGTCACGCCAATGAGCAGTTCTTC CASSYAGTGHANEQFF
TRBJ2-2 - TRBV27 few TGTGCCAGCAGTTTAACAGTAAACACCGGGGAGCTGTTTTTT CASSLTVNTGELFF
TRBJ1-1 - TRBV19 few TGTGCCAGTAGTGCACAGGGCGAAGCTTTCTTT CASSAQGEAFF
TRBJ1-3 - TRBV2 few TGTGCCAGCAGTGAGAACAAGGGAAACACCATATATTTT CASSENKGNTIYF
TRBJ1-5 TRBD1 TRBV7-6 - TGTGCCAGCAGCTTAACACAGGGGAGTCAGCCCCAGCATTTT CASSLTQGSQPQHF
TRBJ2-5 - TRBV19 - TGTGCCAGTAGCAAAAGACAGGCACAAGAGACCCAGTACTTC CASSKRQAQETQYF
TRBJ1-5 TRBD1 TRBV28 - TGTGCCAGCAGTCGACCGGGACAGGGCCATCAGCCCCAGCATTTT CASSRPGQGHQPQHF
TRBJ1-5 TRBD1 TRBV6-4 - TGTGCCAGCAGTCCGACAGGGAACGGCAATCAGCCCCAGCATTTT CASSPTGNGNQPQHF
TRBJ1-4 TRBD1 TRBV2 - TGTGCCAGCTGCTCAGACAGGGGTAATGAAAAACTGTTTTTT CASCSDRGNEKLFF
TRBJ2-1 - TRBV6-6 once TGTGCCATTGGAGGAAAGGGGATGGCGGCTGGGCAGTTCTTC CAIGGKGMAAGQFF
TRBJ1-2 - TRBV27 once TGTGCCAGCAGTTTATCAGGGGGGCGCTCCTATGGCTACACCTTC CASSLSGGRSYGYTF
TRBJ2-3 - TRBV27 few TGTGCCAGCAGTCGATCCGGGATCGCCGGAGAAGATACGCAGTATTTT CASSRSGIAGEDTQYF
TRBJ1-1 - TRBV7-2 - TGTGCCAGCGGATCTTCCCCCCAAATGAACACTGAAGCTTTCTTT CASGSSPQMNTEAFF
TRBJ2-5 - TRBV6-1 - TGTGCCAGCAGTTCGAGGGGAGGACTTGAAGAGACCCAGTACTTC CASSSRGGLEETQYF
TRBJ2-7 - TRBV10-3 - TGTGCCATCAGTGCTACAAGATCCACCTACGAGCAGTACTTC CAISATRSTYEQYF
TRBJ2-7 TRBD2 TRBV13 - TGTGCCAGCAGCATTCAGCGGGAGGAGCTGGGTTACGAGCAGTACTTC CASSIQREELGYEQYF